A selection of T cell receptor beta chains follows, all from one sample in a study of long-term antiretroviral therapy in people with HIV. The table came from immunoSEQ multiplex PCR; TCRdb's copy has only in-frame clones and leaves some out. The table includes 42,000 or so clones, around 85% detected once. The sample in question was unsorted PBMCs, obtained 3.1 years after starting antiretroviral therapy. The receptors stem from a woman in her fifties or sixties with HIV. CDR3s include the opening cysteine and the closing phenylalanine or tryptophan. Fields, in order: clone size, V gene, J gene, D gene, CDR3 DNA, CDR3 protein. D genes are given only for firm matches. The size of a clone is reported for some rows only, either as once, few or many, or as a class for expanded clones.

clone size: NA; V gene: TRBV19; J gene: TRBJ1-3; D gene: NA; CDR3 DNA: TGTGCCAGTAGTCCGACAAGCAGGACCTCTGGAAACACCATATATTTT; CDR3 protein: CASSPTSRTSGNTIYF
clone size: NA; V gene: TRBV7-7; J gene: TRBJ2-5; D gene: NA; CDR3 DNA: TGTGCTAGCAGCCCCGTGGAGGGGGGTTTAGGGACCCAGTACTTC; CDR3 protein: CASSPVEGGLGTQYF
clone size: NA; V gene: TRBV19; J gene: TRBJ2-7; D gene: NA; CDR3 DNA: TGTGCCAGTAGTATAGGAAGAGGGTACGAGCAGTACTTC; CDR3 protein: CASSIGRGYEQYF
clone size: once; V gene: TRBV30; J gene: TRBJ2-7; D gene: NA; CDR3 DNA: TGTGCCTGGACAAAAGAATCGAGCTCCTACGAGCAGTACTTC; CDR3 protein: CAWTKESSSYEQYF
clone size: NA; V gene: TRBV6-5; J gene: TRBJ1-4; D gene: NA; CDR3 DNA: TGTGCCAGCAGTTCACGGACACTTGCAACTAATGAAAAACTGTTTTTT; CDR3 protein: CASSSRTLATNEKLFF
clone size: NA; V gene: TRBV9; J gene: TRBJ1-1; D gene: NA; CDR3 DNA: TGTGCCAGCAGCGCCCCACAGGTAGGGGCTGAAGCTTTCTTT; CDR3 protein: CASSAPQVGAEAFF
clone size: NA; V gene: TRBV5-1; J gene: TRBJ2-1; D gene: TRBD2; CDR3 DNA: TGCGCCAGCAGCGACGGGGGGGCCTTTCATGAGCAGTTCTTC; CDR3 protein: CASSDGGAFHEQFF
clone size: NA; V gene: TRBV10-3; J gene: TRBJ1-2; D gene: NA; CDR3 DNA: TGTGCCATCAGTGAGTTCTGGGGGGAGGATGGCTACACCTTC; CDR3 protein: CAISEFWGEDGYTF
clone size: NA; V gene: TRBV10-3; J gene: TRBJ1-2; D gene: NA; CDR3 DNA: TGTGCCATCAGTGGAACAGGGTACGGCTACACCTTC; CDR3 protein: CAISGTGYGYTF
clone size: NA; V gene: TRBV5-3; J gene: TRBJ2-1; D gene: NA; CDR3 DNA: TGTGCCAGAAGCTCCGGCCAGGGAACCTACAATGAGCAGTTCTTC; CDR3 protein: CARSSGQGTYNEQFF
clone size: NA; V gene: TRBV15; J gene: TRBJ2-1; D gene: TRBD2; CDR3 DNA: TGTGCCACCAGCAGAGCCGCTAGCGGGTCGACCAATGAGCAGTTCTTC; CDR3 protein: CATSRAASGSTNEQFF
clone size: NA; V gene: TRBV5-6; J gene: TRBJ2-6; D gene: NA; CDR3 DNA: TGTGCCAGCAGCTTGTGGGGGCCTGGGGCCAACGTCCTGACTTTC; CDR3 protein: CASSLWGPGANVLTF
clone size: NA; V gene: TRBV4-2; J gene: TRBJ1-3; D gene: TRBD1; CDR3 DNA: TGTGCCAGCAGCCAAGATCCCAGGGGGCGTTCTGGAAACACCATATATTTT; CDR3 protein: CASSQDPRGRSGNTIYF
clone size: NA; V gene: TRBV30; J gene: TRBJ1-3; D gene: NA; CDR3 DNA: TGTGCCTGGAGTTCCCCCCCCGGGACACTCCCAGACGATCCCATCTCTGGAAACACCATATATTTT; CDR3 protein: CAWSSPPGTLPDDPISGNTIYF
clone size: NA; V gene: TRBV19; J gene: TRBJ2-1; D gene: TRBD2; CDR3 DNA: TGTGCCAGTAGTACTAGCGGGGGGGCCTTGGGCAATGAGCAGTTCTTC; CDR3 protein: CASSTSGGALGNEQFF
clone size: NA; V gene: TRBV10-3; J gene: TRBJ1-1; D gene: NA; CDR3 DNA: TGTGCCATCAGTGAGGGCGGCGAGGGTGAAGCTTTCTTT; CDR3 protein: CAISEGGEGEAFF
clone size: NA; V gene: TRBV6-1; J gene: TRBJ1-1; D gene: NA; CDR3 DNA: TGTGCCAGCAGTGACGGCGCCGGGTTCTTGAACACTGAAGCTTTCTTT; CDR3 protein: CASSDGAGFLNTEAFF
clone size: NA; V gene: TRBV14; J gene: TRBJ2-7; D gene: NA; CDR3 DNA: TGTGCCAGCAGCCGACACGTGGGATACGACGAGCAGTACTTC; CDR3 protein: CASSRHVGYDEQYF
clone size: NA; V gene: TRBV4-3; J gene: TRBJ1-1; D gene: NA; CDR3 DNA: TGCGCCAGCAGCACCGAACAGGGTATGAACACTGAAGCTTTCTTT; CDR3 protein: CASSTEQGMNTEAFF
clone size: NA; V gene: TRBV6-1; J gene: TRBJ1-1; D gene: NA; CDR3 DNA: TGTGCCAGCAGTGTATTGGTGAACACTGAAGCTTTCTTT; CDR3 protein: CASSVLVNTEAFF
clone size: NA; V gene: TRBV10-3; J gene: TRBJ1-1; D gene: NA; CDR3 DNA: TGTGCCATCAGTGACCCCCGTACGGGGGGCGCTCCCCCAAGCACTGAAGCTTTCTTT; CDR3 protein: CAISDPRTGGAPPSTEAFF
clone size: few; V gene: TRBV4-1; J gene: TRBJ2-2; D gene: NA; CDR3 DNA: TGCGCCAGCAGCCAAGCTGGGGGGGCCGTCGGGGAGCTGTTTTTT; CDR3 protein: CASSQAGGAVGELFF
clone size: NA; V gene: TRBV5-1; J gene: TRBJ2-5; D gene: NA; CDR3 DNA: TGCGCCAGCAGCCGGGCTAGCGCCCGGTACCAAGAGACCCAGTACTTC; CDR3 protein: CASSRASARYQETQYF
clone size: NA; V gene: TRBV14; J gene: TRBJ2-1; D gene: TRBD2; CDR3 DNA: TGTGCCAGCAGCCAATGGCGGGGGGGCCTCAATGAGCAGTTCTTC; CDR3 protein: CASSQWRGGLNEQFF
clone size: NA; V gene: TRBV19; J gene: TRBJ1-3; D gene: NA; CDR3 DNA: TGTGCCACCCAGGGGCCTGGAAACACCATATATTTT; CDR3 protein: CATQGPGNTIYF
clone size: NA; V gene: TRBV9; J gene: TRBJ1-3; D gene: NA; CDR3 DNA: TGTGCCAGCAGCGTAATCGACAGCTATTCCTCTGGAAACACCATATATTTT; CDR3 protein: CASSVIDSYSSGNTIYF
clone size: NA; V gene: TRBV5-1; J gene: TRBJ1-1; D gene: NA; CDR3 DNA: TGCGCCAGCAGCTTGGGTAGGGACACTGAAGCTTTCTTT; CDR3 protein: CASSLGRDTEAFF
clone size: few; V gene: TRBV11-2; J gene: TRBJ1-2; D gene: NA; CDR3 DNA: TGTGCCAGCAGCTTATCTTGGGACACCCCTAACTATGGCTACACCTTC; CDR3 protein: CASSLSWDTPNYGYTF
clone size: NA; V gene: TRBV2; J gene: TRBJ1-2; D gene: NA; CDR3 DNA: TGTGCCAGCAATTACTTGAAGACAGTCACCGGGCTCTATGGCTACACCTTC; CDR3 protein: CASNYLKTVTGLYGYTF
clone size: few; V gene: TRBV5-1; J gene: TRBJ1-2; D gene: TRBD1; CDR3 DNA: TGCGCCAGCAGCTTGGAGGGGGCCTATGGCTACACCTTC; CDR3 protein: CASSLEGAYGYTF
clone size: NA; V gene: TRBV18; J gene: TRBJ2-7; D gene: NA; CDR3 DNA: TGTGCCAGCTCACCAAGTATGGGGGACGAGCAGTACTTC; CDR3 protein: CASSPSMGDEQYF
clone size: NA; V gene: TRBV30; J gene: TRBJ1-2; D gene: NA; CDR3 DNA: TGTGCCTGGAGTCTCACCCGCCTAGTTCAGGGCTACACCTTC; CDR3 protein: CAWSLTRLVQGYTF
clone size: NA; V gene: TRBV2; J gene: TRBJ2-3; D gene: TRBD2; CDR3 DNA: TGTGCCAGCAATTCGCGGGGGATTAACACAGATACGCAGTATTTT; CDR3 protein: CASNSRGINTDTQYF
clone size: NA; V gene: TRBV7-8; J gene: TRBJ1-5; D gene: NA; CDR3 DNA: TGTGCCAGCAGCTTCTTGTTTGGCAATCAGCCCCAGCATTTT; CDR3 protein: CASSFLFGNQPQHF
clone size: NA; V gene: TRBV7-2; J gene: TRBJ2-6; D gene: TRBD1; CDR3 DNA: TGTGCCAGCAGCTCACCGGGACAGGTAGAGCTCTCTGGGGCCAACGTCCTGACTTTC; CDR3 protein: CASSSPGQVELSGANVLTF
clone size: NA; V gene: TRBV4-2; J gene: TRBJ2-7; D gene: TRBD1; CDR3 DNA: TGTGCCAGCAGCCAAGCGGATAGGGGGCTCTCCTACGAGCAGTACTTC; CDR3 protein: CASSQADRGLSYEQYF
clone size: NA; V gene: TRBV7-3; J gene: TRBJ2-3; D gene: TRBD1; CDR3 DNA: TGTGCCAGCAGTGGCTCGGGACAGGGAACAGATACGCAGTATTTT; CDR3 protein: CASSGSGQGTDTQYF
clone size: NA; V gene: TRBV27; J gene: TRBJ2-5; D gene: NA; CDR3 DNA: TGTGCCAGCAGTCCTCGCATGGGTCAGGAGACCCAGTACTTC; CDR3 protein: CASSPRMGQETQYF
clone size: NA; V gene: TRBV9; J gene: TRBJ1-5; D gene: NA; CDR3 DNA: TGTGCCAGCAGCGAGGCCCCCAATCAGCCCCAGCATTTT; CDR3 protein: CASSEAPNQPQHF
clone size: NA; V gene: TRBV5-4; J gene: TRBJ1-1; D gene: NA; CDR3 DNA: TGTGCCAGCAGCCCTGGGGGTACGGAGAACACTGAAGCTTTCTTT; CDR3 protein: CASSPGGTENTEAFF
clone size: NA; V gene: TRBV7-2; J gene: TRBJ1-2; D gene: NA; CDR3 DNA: TGTGCCAGCAGCTTAGTCCAGACAGCGAATTATGGCTACACCTTC; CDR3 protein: CASSLVQTANYGYTF
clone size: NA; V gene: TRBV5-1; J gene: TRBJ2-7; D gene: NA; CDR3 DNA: TGCGCCAGCAGCTGGGGACGGCCGTACGAGCAGTACTTC; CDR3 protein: CASSWGRPYEQYF
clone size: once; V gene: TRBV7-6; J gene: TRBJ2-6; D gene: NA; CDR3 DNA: TGTGCCAGCAGCTTAGGGGGGGCTGGGGCCAACGTCCTGACTTTC; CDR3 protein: CASSLGGAGANVLTF
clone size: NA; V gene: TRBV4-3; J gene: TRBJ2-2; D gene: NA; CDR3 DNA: TGCGCCAGCAGCCAAGTCTCGGGGTACCCCGGGGAGCTGTTTTTT; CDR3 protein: CASSQVSGYPGELFF
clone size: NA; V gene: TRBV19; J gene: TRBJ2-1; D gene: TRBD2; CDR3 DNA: TGTGCCAGTAGCATTAGCGGGGGTTCCTACAATGAGCAGTTCTTC; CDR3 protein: CASSISGGSYNEQFF
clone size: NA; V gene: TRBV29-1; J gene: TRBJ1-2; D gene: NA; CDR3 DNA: TGCAGCGTTGGTTCGGTCACCTATGGCTACACCTTC; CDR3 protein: CSVGSVTYGYTF
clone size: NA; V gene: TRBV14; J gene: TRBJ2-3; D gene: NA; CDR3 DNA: TGTGCCAGCAGCCAAGCGCGGACAGCCTCTAGCACAGATACGCAGTATTTT; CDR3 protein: CASSQARTASSTDTQYF
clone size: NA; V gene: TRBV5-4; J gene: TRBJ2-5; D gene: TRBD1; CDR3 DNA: TGTGCCAGCAGGCAGACAGGGGCCGGGGCCAAGACCCAGTACTTC; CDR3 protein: CASRQTGAGAKTQYF